These 29 T cell receptor beta chains were sequenced from one sample in a study of shared clonotypes between healthy human individuals. Using immunoSEQ multiplex PCR, the repertoire was profiled, and TCRdb retains in-frame clones only, with some absent. Here the sample spans approximately 500,000 clones, about three quarters being singletons. The specimen was PBMCs. These receptors were obtained from a woman between 40 and 55 years old in good health. Some clones in this sample may be carry-over from other donors' samples.

The chain employs TRBV29-1 and TRBJ2-3; maybe TRBD1 (6 bases). Trimming left V 1 base short and J 1 base short, with 9 bases between. The CDR3 loop spans 14 amino acids. Germline CDR1 is SQVTM and CDR2 is ANQGSEA. CDR3 protein: CSVEVDSRTDTQYF. CDR3 coding DNA: TGCAGCGTTGAAGTGGACAGCCGCACAGATACGCAGTATTTT.

The chain recombines TRBV28 with TRBJ2-5, with TRBD2 matching over 10 bases. Germline V lookup: CDR1 MDHEN, CDR2 SYDVKM. V shed 5 bases and J 5 bases; nucleotides not matched to a gene: 8. The CDR3 has 15 amino acids. In nucleotides, the CDR3 is TGTGCCAGCAGTCCTGGGACTAGCGCAAGGGAGACCCAGTACTTC. Translating gives CASSPGTSARETQYF.

This clone showed up just once. The J gene is TRBJ2-7, the V gene TRBV5-1; D gene uncertain. V was shortened by 6 bases and J by 0 bases, with 10 bases between the two germline ends. Germline assignment: CDR1 SGHRS and CDR2 YFSETQ. The CDR3 extends over 13 amino acids. The CDR3 here is CASTGPPSYEQYF. The CDR3, as DNA: TGCGCCAGCACCGGGCCTCCCTCCTACGAGCAGTACTTC.

The CDR3 region has the DNA TGCGCCAGCAGCCAGACAGGGGCCAGCTACGAGCAGTACTTC. It translates to CASSQTGASYEQYF. The V and J genes are TRBV5-1 and TRBJ2-7; TRBD1 agrees at 8 bases. This CDR3 region has 14 residues. In germline, CDR1 is SGHRS, CDR2 YFSETQ. The V segment lost 4 bases and the J segment 3 bases; nucleotides outside the gene matches: 6.

The chain employs TRBV5-1 and TRBJ1-2; the D is unclear. CDR3 size: 14 residues. CDR1 and CDR2 (germline): SGHRS, YFSETQ. Trimming took 8 bases from V and 0 from J, leaving 14 bases between them. CDR3 protein: CASAPDGSNYGYTF. In DNA form, the CDR3 reads TGCGCCAGTGCGCCGGACGGCTCTAACTATGGCTACACCTTC.

V is TRBV2 and J is TRBJ2-1; D is uncertain. Trimming took 6 bases from V and 9 from J, leaving 12 bases between them. The germline V gene encodes CDR1 SNHLY and CDR2 FYNNEI. This CDR3 has 12 amino acids. The CDR3 nucleotides are TGTGCCAGCAGAGGGTCTGAGGTTGAGCAGTTCTTC. Its translation: CASRGSEVEQFF.

In its sample, this clone was seen once. This rearrangement joins TRBV7-2 to TRBJ2-3; no definite D call. The CDR3 totals 12 residues. With 8 bases removed from V and 5 bases from J, the gap between germline ends came to 11 bases. From germline, CDR1 is SGHTA and CDR2 FQGNSA. CDR3 coding DNA: TGTGCCAGCGAGCCCCCCGGAGATACGCAGTATTTT. Translated: CASEPPGDTQYF.

The chain recombines TRBV30 with TRBJ2-2; D is perhaps TRBD2 (5 bases). The V end lost 4 bases, the J end lost 2 bases, and 17 bases lay between the germline ends. The length of the CDR3 is 16 residues. CDR1 is GTSNPN, CDR2 SVGIG, per germline (reference sequence). Here the CDR3 DNA reads TGTGCCTGGACCCTGTGGGCGGGCCTAAACACCGGGGAGCTGTTTTTT. Its translation: CAWTLWAGLNTGELFF.

This chain uses TRBV4-2 with TRBJ2-2, with 8 nucleotides matching TRBD2. CDR1 is LGHNA and CDR2 is YNFKEQ in the germline V gene. This CDR3 has 17 residues. J was trimmed by 5 bases and V by 0 bases; bases with no gene match: 8. As DNA, the CDR3 is TGTGCCAGCAGCCAAGATCTCAGCGGGAGAGATACCGGGGAGCTGTTTTTT. Translated, it gives CASSQDLSGRDTGELFF.

V gene TRBV4-3 combines with J gene TRBJ2-5; D not resolved. Trimming removed 1 base from V and 7 bases from J, with 13 bases in between. Germline lookup yields CDR1 LGHNA and CDR2 YSLEER. The CDR3 totals 14 residues. CDR3 in amino acids: CASSQARTAPTQYF. The CDR3 region has the DNA TGCGCCAGCAGCCAAGCGAGGACGGCCCCGACCCAGTACTTC.

The CDR3 here is CASSISAGGISYEQYF. CDR3 in DNA: TGTGCCAGTAGTATCTCAGCGGGAGGAATCTCCTACGAGCAGTACTTC. V gene TRBV19 combines with J gene TRBJ2-7, with TRBD2 matching over 9 bases. The CDR3 is 16 residues long. Looked up from germline, CDR1 is LNHDA and CDR2 is SQIVND (reference sequence). The ends lost 3 bases at V and 0 bases at J; junction bases unmatched: 6.

The V and J genes are TRBV18 and TRBJ1-3, with a tentative D call TRBD1 (5 bases). V was cut by 3 bases and J by 2 bases, with 8 bases left in between. Germline assignment: CDR1 KGHSH and CDR2 LQKENI. CDR3 length equals 14 residues. CDR3 bases: TGTGCCAGCTCACCGGGAGGGGCTGGAAACACCATATATTTT. This sequence encodes CASSPGGAGNTIYF.

This chain joins TRBV2 and TRBJ2-6; D uncertain. V was pared by 3 bases and J by 0 bases, with 6 bases between. CDR3 size: 15 residues. CDR1 is SNHLY and CDR2 is FYNNEI in the germline V gene. This CDR3 reads CASSEEFSGANVLTF. Here the CDR3 DNA reads TGTGCCAGCAGTGAGGAATTCTCTGGGGCCAACGTCCTGACTTTC.

At least ten counts were recorded for this clone. The V call is TRBV7-9, the J call TRBJ1-1, with D perhaps matching TRBD1 (6 bases). There are 15 residues in the CDR3. V lost 4 bases and J lost 1, with 13 bases in between. CDR1 SEHNR and CDR2 FQNEAQ come from the germline V gene (reference sequence). The CDR3 reads CASSSPRTANTEAFF. The CDR3 nucleotides read TGTGCCAGCAGCTCTCCCCGGACAGCGAACACTGAAGCTTTCTTT.

V and J are TRBV7-2 and TRBJ1-6, with no clear D. CDR1 and CDR2 (germline): SGHTA, FQGNSA. CDR3 size: 15 residues. V lost 1 base, J lost 5 bases, and 9 bases lay in between. DNA for the CDR3: TGTGCCAGCAGCTTAGGGCAGGTGAATAATTCACCCCTCCACTTT. It encodes CASSLGQVNNSPLHF. Full variable domain (rest looked up from reference TRBV7-2 and TRBJ1-6): GAGVSQSPSNKVTEKGKDVELRCDPISGHTALYWYRQSLGQGLEFLIYFQGNSAPDKSGLPSDRFSAERTGGSVSTLTIQRTQQEDSAVYLCASSLGQVNNSPLHFGNGTRLTVT.

In regard to this clone: This may be a read error, as it is one base from a much larger clone. The chain couples TRBV7-2 to TRBJ2-2; 10 bases map to TRBD2. V trimming: 3 bases; J trimming: 4 bases; junction bases outside the gene matches: 2. The CDR3 contains 15 residues. Germline loops: CDR1 SGHTA, CDR2 FQGNSA. The CDR3 DNA reads TGTGCCAGCAGCTTGGCTAGCGGGAGCACCGGGGAGCTGTTTTTT. Amino acid sequence: CASSLASGSTGELFF.

V is TRBV2 and J is TRBJ2-7, with D unresolved. Germline V lookup: CDR1 SNHLY, CDR2 FYNNEI. CDR3 length: 13 residues. V lost 8 bases and J 0 bases, leaving 11 bases between the germline ends. This CDR3 is CASRPWLSYEQYF. The CDR3 DNA sequence: TGTGCCAGCCGGCCGTGGCTCTCCTACGAGCAGTACTTC.

The sample holds a few counts of this clone. The gene calls are TRBV7-2 and TRBJ1-5; D may be TRBD1 (6 bases). The CDR3 sequence is 17 residues long. V was shortened by 2 bases and J by 7 bases, with 21 bases between the two germline ends. Germline V gene data show CDR1 as SGHTA and CDR2 as FQGNSA. CDR3 in DNA: TGTGCCAGCAGCTTAAGGGCCGCAGGGGTCGTGGGACAGCCCCAGCATTTT. Translated, it gives CASSLRAAGVVGQPQHF. Using reference TRBV7-2 and TRBJ1-5 for the parts outside the CDR3, the full variable domain is GAGVSQSPSNKVTEKGKDVELRCDPISGHTALYWYRQSLGQGLEFLIYFQGNSAPDKSGLPSDRFSAERTGGSVSTLTIQRTQQEDSAVYLCASSLRAAGVVGQPQHFGDGTRLSIL.

Points on this clone: A read error is possible here, since a much larger clone lies one base away. V usage is TRBV30 and J usage is TRBJ2-5; D is undetermined. The germline gives CDR1 GTSNPN, CDR2 SVGIG (reference sequence). The CDR3 loop spans 12 amino acids. CDR3: CAWRFPQETRYF. The CDR3 bases are TGTGCCTGGAGATTCCCACAAGAGACCCGGTACTTC. Filled out from reference TRBV30 and TRBJ2-5, the complete variable domain reads SQTIHQWPATLVQPVGSPLSLECTVEGTSNPNLYWYRQAAGRGLQLLFYSVGIGQISSEVPQNLSASRPQDRQFILSSKKLLLSDSGFYLCAWRFPQETRYFGPGTRLLVL.

The table lists this clone with a count of one. The rearrangement links TRBV27 to TRBJ2-3, with TRBD1 matching 10 bases. The J segment lost 1 base and the V segment lost 4 bases, leaving 5 bases of the junction unmatched. CDR1 and CDR2 from the germline V gene are MNHEY and SMNVEV (reference sequence). The CDR3 runs to 16 residues. CDR3 region: CASSYRDRGRTDTQYF. The CDR3 bases are TGTGCCAGCAGTTACCGGGACAGGGGACGCACAGATACGCAGTATTTT.

V gene TRBV19 combines with J gene TRBJ2-1, with 8 bases matching TRBD2. This CDR3 spans 13 amino acids. Germline V gives CDR1 LNHDA, CDR2 SQIVND (reference sequence). Trimming at V came to 3 bases and at J to 9 bases, leaving 4 bases not matched to a gene. This chain's CDR3 is CASSMRREGEQFF. The CDR3 region has the DNA TGTGCCAGTAGTATGAGACGGGAGGGTGAGCAGTTCTTC. Supplemented by reference TRBV19 and TRBJ2-1, the full variable domain reads DGGITQSPKYLFRKEGQNVTLSCEQNLNHDAMYWYRQDPGQGLRLIYYSQIVNDFQKGDIAEGYSVSREKKESFPLTVTSAQKNPTAFYLCASSMRREGEQFFGPGTRLTVL.

This rearrangement joins TRBV9 to TRBJ2-7; 11 nucleotides line up with TRBD1. V dropped 0 bases and J dropped 5; count of bases not matched to a gene: 4. This CDR3 has 15 amino acids. Looked up from germline, CDR1 is SGDLS and CDR2 is YYNGEE. The CDR3 protein is CASSVGTGGSDEQYF. In nucleotides, the CDR3 is TGTGCCAGCAGCGTAGGGACAGGGGGCTCGGACGAGCAGTACTTC.

V gene TRBV4-3 combines with J gene TRBJ1-6; 9 bases match TRBD1. V lost 0 bases and J lost 7; bases outside the gene matches: 4. Germline lookup yields CDR1 LGHNA and CDR2 YSLEER. The CDR3 totals 16 residues. CDR3 nucleotides: TGCGCCAGCAGCCAAGATAGGGGACAGGGAAATTCACCCCTCCACTTT. Protein: CASSQDRGQGNSPLHF.

This sequence joins TRBV27 and TRBJ2-2; D is ambiguous. Germline CDR1 reads MNHEY; CDR2 reads SMNVEV (reference sequence). The CDR3 runs to 12 residues. V gave up 6 bases and J gave up 3 bases, with 5 bases separating them. The CDR3 is CASRRYTGELFF. DNA for the CDR3: TGTGCCAGCAGGCGGTACACCGGGGAGCTGTTTTTT.

The V and J genes are TRBV7-9 and TRBJ2-1; 8 bases align to TRBD2. CDR1 and CDR2 (germline): SEHNR, FQNEAQ (reference sequence). The CDR3 loop spans 15 amino acids. After removal of 8 bases from V and 5 bases from J, the junction contained 11 bases not matched to a gene. The CDR3 protein is CASGVGLAVHNEQFF. CDR3 DNA sequence: TGTGCCAGCGGGGTAGGACTAGCAGTCCACAATGAGCAGTTCTTC.

A few counts support this clone. The J gene is TRBJ2-1, the V gene TRBV29-1; the match to TRBD2 covers 10 bases. V was pared by 6 bases and J by 4 bases, with 12 bases of the junction left unmatched. The CDR3 has 16 amino acids. In germline, CDR1 is SQVTM, CDR2 ANQGSEA. CDR3 residues: CSVPREGTSDYNEQFF. The CDR3 coding sequence is TGCAGCGTCCCCAGGGAAGGGACTAGCGATTACAATGAGCAGTTCTTC.

This clone appeared a few times. This chain uses TRBV10-3 with TRBJ1-1; D gene uncertain. From germline, CDR1 is ENHRY and CDR2 SYGVKD. This CDR3 is built from 13 residues. V gave up 0 bases and J gave up 4 bases, with 6 bases separating them. As DNA, the CDR3 is TGTGCCATCAGTGAGTCAGAGATCACTGAAGCTTTCTTT. Protein product: CAISESEITEAFF.

The rearrangement uses TRBV5-5 and TRBJ1-2, with D hard to call. The germline V gene has CDR1 SGHKS and CDR2 YYEKEE (reference sequence). V was cut by 0 bases and J by 4 bases, with 13 bases left in between. The CDR3 is 15 residues long. The CDR3 is CASSLEPFNSYGYTF. CDR3 in DNA: TGTGCCAGCAGCTTGGAACCATTTAATAGCTATGGCTACACCTTC.

The genes are TRBV27 and TRBJ2-5; D is possibly TRBD2 (7 bases). The V gene lost 4 bases and the J gene lost 2 bases, with 20 bases spanning the gap. Germline V lookup: CDR1 MNHEY, CDR2 SMNVEV (reference sequence). The CDR3 contains 17 residues. CDR3 sequence reads: CASSSGVRGGTQETQYF. CDR3 sequence (DNA): TGTGCCAGCAGTTCAGGGGTTCGGGGAGGGACGCAAGAGACCCAGTACTTC.